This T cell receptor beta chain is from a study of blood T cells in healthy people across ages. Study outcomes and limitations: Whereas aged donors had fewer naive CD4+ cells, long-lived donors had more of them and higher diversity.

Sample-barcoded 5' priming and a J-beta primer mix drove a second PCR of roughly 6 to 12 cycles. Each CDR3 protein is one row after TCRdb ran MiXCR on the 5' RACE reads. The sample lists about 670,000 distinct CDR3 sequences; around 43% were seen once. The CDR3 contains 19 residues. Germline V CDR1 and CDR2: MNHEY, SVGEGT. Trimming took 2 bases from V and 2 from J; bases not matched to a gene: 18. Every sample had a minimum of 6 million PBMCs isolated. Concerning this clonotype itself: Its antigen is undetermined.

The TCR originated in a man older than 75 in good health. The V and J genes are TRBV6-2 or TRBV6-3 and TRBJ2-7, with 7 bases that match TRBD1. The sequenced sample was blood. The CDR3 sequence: CASSYRVRDRKVPTYEQYF. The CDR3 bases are TGTGCCAGCAGTTACCGTGTACGGGACAGAAAAGTCCCCACCTACGAGCAGTACTTC.